This T cell receptor beta chain is drawn from a study of read filtering for tumor transcriptome and immune sequencing. The wider study: Whole-transcriptome libraries were prepared after DNase treatment.

Molecular barcoded adaptors covering alpha/delta and beta/gamma chains were used on approximately 400 ng RNA. TCRdb recomputed calls from the reads with MiXCR, one row per CDR3 protein. The sample shows about 50,000 distinct CDR3 sequences, about 19% of them seen only once. Study-level points and caveats: IR-seq and RNA-seq agreed better without single-read clonotypes.

This clonotype was seen ten or more times. Antigen: not known. This sequence originates from a donor aged 40 or older with multiple myeloma. Sequencing was done on a sample of a population of CD138-negative cells sorted from bone marrow.

The CDR3 bases are TGCGCCAGCAGACTCTCCGCGGTAACGAACACCGGGGAGCTGTTTTTT. Translating it yields CASRLSAVTNTGELFF. This chain uses TRBV5-1 with TRBJ2-2; D is unclear. This CDR3 has 16 residues. Trimming took 5 bases from V and 0 from J, leaving 14 bases between them. Germline CDR1 reads SGHRS; CDR2 reads YFSETQ.